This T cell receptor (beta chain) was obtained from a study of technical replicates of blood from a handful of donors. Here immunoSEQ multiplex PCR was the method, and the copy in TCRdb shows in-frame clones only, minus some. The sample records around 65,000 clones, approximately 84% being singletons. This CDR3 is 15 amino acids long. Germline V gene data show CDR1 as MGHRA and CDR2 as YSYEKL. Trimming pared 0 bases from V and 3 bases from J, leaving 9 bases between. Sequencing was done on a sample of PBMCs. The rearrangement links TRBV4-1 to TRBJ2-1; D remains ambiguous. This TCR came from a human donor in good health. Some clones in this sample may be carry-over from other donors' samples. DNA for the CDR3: TGCGCCAGCAGCCAAGATAAAGCGCGCTACAATGAGCAGTTCTTC. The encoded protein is CASSQDKARYNEQFF.